These 15 T cell receptor beta chains originate from one sample sequenced in a study of blood T cell repertoires in COVID-19. Assay: immunoSEQ multiplex PCR; the TCRdb copy retains only in-frame clones and omits some. The data contain approximately 150,000 clones, 84% of them singletons. The sample taken for sequencing was peripheral blood. Source of these receptors: an elderly woman with COVID-19, enrolled during active disease.

A remark on this clone: One end of the junction fails to match germline, which may point to a read error. V usage is TRBV10-2 and J usage is TRBJ2-4; 11 bases are a match to TRBD2. Germline CDR1 and CDR2: WSHSY and SAAADI. There are 12 residues in the CDR3. CDR3 sequence reads: CASSTGTSGGNF. The CDR3 nucleotides are TGCGCCAGCAGCACCGGGACTAGCGGTGGGAACTTC.

V usage is TRBV27 and J usage is TRBJ1-1, with 7 bases identical to TRBD1. Trimming removed 3 bases from V and 4 bases from J; junction bases left unmatched: 5. The CDR3 totals 14 residues. CDR1 and CDR2 from the germline V gene are MNHEY and SMNVEV (reference sequence). This CDR3 is CASSFLTGATEAFF. The CDR3 DNA reads as TGTGCCAGCAGTTTCCTTACAGGGGCCACTGAAGCTTTCTTT.

This chain uses TRBV5-4 with TRBJ1-3; 7 bases are shared with TRBD1. Per germline, CDR1 SGHNT and CDR2 YYREEE (reference sequence). V gave up 3 bases and J gave up 3 bases; unmatched junction bases: 3. The CDR3 loop spans 14 amino acids. This CDR3 reads CASSWDSIGNTIYF. The CDR3 nucleotides are TGTGCCAGCAGCTGGGACAGCATTGGAAACACCATATATTTT.

V usage is TRBV7-2 and J usage is TRBJ2-2; 14 bases match TRBD2. The CDR3 runs to 18 residues. Per germline, CDR1 SGHTA and CDR2 FQGNSA. V lost 1 base, J lost 0 bases, and 1 base stayed unmatched. The CDR3 is CASSLGLAGGSNTGELFF. In DNA, the CDR3 is TGTGCCAGCAGCTTAGGACTAGCGGGGGGGTCGAACACCGGGGAGCTGTTTTTT.

The V call is TRBV19, the J call TRBJ2-3; D gene uncertain. Trimming removed 9 bases from V and 0 bases from J, with 13 bases in between. This CDR3 has 14 residues. Looked up from germline, CDR1 is LNHDA and CDR2 is SQIVND (reference sequence). CDR3 DNA sequence: TGTGCCAGCACCGCCACATATAGCACAGATACGCAGTATTTT. It is translated as CASTATYSTDTQYF.

The chain recombines TRBV5-6 with TRBJ2-7; the match to TRBD1 covers 9 bases. Germline loops: CDR1 SGHDT, CDR2 YYEEEE. The length of the CDR3 is 15 residues. The ends lost 1 base at V and 0 bases at J; junction bases unmatched: 2. The CDR3 reads CASSLLQGASYEQYF. The CDR3 DNA reads TGTGCCAGCAGCTTGCTACAGGGGGCCTCCTACGAGCAGTACTTC.

This clone was observed a single time. The genes are TRBV5-4 and TRBJ2-7; TRBD2 matches 9 bases. Losses at the gene ends were 1 base for V and 0 bases for J; bases not matched to a gene: 2. The CDR3 length is 15 residues. Germline values: CDR1 SGHNT, CDR2 YYREEE (reference sequence). In nucleotides, the CDR3 is TGTGCCAGCAGCTTGTCTAGCGGGACCTCCTACGAGCAGTACTTC. This translates into CASSLSSGTSYEQYF. Filled out from reference TRBV5-4 and TRBJ2-7, the complete variable domain reads ETGVTQSPTHLIKTRGQQVTLRCSSQSGHNTVSWYQQALGQGPQFIFQYYREEENGRGNFPPRFSGLQFPNYSSELNVNALELDDSALYLCASSLSSGTSYEQYFGPGTRLTVT.

The rearrangement links TRBV7-7 to TRBJ2-3; maybe TRBD2 (6 bases). Trimming pared 5 bases from V and 11 bases from J, leaving 17 bases between. Germline V lookup: CDR1 SSHAT, CDR2 FNYEAQ (reference sequence). CDR3 size: 13 residues. The DNA of the CDR3 is TGTGCCAGCAGCCAAGAGGGTAGCGGAGGGCAGTATTTT. Amino acid sequence: CASSQEGSGGQYF.

J is TRBJ2-4 and V is TRBV7-9, with no clear D. V lost 5 bases and J lost 3, with 14 bases in between. The CDR3 runs to 15 residues. Germline-derived CDR1 and CDR2 are SEHNR and FQNEAQ (reference sequence). CDR3 DNA sequence: TGTGCCAGCAGCCGCCTTGCGGTTTACAAAAACATTCAGTACTTC. Amino acid sequence: CASSRLAVYKNIQYF.

V and J are TRBV27 and TRBJ2-1; D remains ambiguous. V gave up 2 bases and J gave up 6 bases, with 11 bases separating them. CDR1 and CDR2 from the germline V gene are MNHEY and SMNVEV (reference sequence). The CDR3 sequence is 14 residues long. The CDR3 loop reads CASSLKQYGNEQFF. The CDR3 DNA is TGTGCCAGCAGTTTAAAACAGTACGGCAATGAGCAGTTCTTC.

This chain links TRBV27 with TRBJ2-6; D not resolved. Germline V gene lookup returns CDR1 MNHEY and CDR2 SMNVEV (reference sequence). V lost 8 bases, J lost 1 base, and 6 bases lay in between. The CDR3 is 13 residues long. The CDR3 sequence: CASLPSGANVLTF. The CDR3 DNA reads TGTGCCAGCCTCCCGTCTGGGGCCAACGTCCTGACTTTC.

Only one count was recorded for this clone. The rearrangement joins TRBV2 to TRBJ2-1, with TRBD2 matching 8 bases. Germline CDR1 reads SNHLY; CDR2 reads FYNNEI. The CDR3 spans 17 residues. V lost 3 bases, J lost 9 bases, and 16 bases stayed unmatched. This chain's CDR3 is CASSDLPYGGAFVEQFF. CDR3 nucleotides: TGTGCCAGCAGTGATTTACCATACGGGGGGGCTTTCGTTGAGCAGTTCTTC.

This clone was found a few times. In DNA, the CDR3 is TGTGCCAGTAGTAGCCCCCTGAGGGTGGACGAGCAGTACTTC. Its translation is CASSSPLRVDEQYF. The chain is built from TRBV19 and TRBJ2-7; the D gene is possibly TRBD2 (5 bases). The CDR3 spans 14 residues. Germline loops: CDR1 LNHDA, CDR2 SQIVND (reference sequence). Trimming pared 4 bases from V and 5 bases from J, leaving 15 bases between.

J is TRBJ2-1 and V is TRBV19; the D gene is possibly TRBD2 (5 bases). V shed 7 bases and J shed 0 bases, with 13 bases lying between them. CDR3 length equals 15 residues. CDR1 LNHDA and CDR2 SQIVND come from the germline V gene (reference sequence). The CDR3 sequence is CASTREPLSYNEQFF. The CDR3 nucleotides are TGTGCCAGTACAAGGGAGCCTCTCTCCTACAATGAGCAGTTCTTC.

The chain combines TRBV12-5 with TRBJ1-5; D may be TRBD1 (6 bases). The CDR3 consists of 13 residues. The germline V and J ends were trimmed by 6 bases and 5 bases, with 11 bases remaining between them. The V gene's germline CDR1 is LGHNT and CDR2 FRNRAP. CDR3 nucleotide sequence: TGTGCTAGTGGGTCGGGGGGCCATCAGCCCCAGCATTTT. This translates into CASGSGGHQPQHF. Looking up the rest from reference TRBV12-5 and TRBJ1-5 gives the full variable domain: DARVTQTPRHKVTEMGQEVTMRCQPILGHNTVFWYRQTMMQGLELLAYFRNRAPLDDSGMPKDRFSAEMPDATLATLKIQPSEPRDSAVYFCASGSGGHQPQHFGDGTRLSIL.